Below, 17 T cell receptor beta chains from the same sample are listed, as sequenced in a study of T-cell memory formation after mild COVID-19. MiXCR, run by TCRdb on the 5' RACE reads, gives a single entry per CDR3 protein. Seen here are 110,000 to 150,000 distinct CDR3 sequences, approximately 25% observed once, and the top ten hold approximately 25%. The sample comprised PBMCs or a T cell subset sorted from them (not recorded which). These TCRs come from an adult woman who had mild COVID-19 (a few samples of this study predate the infection). Cell type and time point are not known.

This chain uses TRBV29-1 with TRBJ2-7, with D perhaps matching TRBD1 (5 bases). The germline gives CDR1 SQVTM, CDR2 ANQGSEA. V gave up 3 bases and J gave up 3 bases, with 12 bases separating them. The CDR3 is 13 residues long. The CDR3 is CSVELAGFYEQYF. The CDR3 DNA sequence: TGCAGCGTTGAGTTGGCAGGGTTCTACGAGCAGTACTTC.

This clonotype showed up just a few times. The V call is TRBV20-1, the J call TRBJ1-1, with D maybe TRBD1 (5 bases). V was clipped by 3 bases and J by 3 bases, with 11 bases between them. The CDR3 consists of 13 residues. From germline, CDR1 is DFQATT and CDR2 SNEGSKA (reference sequence). CDR3 in amino acids: CSASGGSDTEAFF. The CDR3 DNA follows: TGCAGTGCTAGTGGGGGATCCGACACTGAAGCTTTCTTT.

The chain has TRBV20-1 and TRBJ1-1; D unresolved. Per germline, CDR1 DFQATT and CDR2 SNEGSKA (reference sequence). The CDR3 length is 11 residues. Trimming cost V 6 bases and J 5 bases, with 10 bases left between them. The CDR3 sequence: CSAPEVTEAFF. CDR3 DNA: TGCAGTGCGCCAGAAGTGACTGAAGCTTTCTTT.

The chain recombines TRBV4-1 with TRBJ1-5; D gene unclear. The CDR3 has 13 amino acids. The germline V and J ends were trimmed by 4 bases and 9 bases, with 13 bases remaining between them. Per the germline V gene, CDR1 is MGHRA and CDR2 is YSYEKL. CDR3 loop: CASSPGLPGPQHF. DNA for the CDR3: TGCGCCAGCAGCCCGGGCCTTCCTGGGCCCCAGCATTTT.

This sequence joins TRBV20-1 and TRBJ1-1; D ambiguous. Looked up from germline, CDR1 is DFQATT and CDR2 is SNEGSKA (reference sequence). CDR3 length: 12 amino acids. V was pared by 3 bases and J by 2 bases, with 7 bases between. CDR3 coding DNA: TGCAGTGCTAGTGACGGAAACACTGAAGCTTTCTTT. Encoded protein: CSASDGNTEAFF.

There are a few counts of this clonotype. The chain combines TRBV12-3 or TRBV12-4 with TRBJ1-1; D call uncertain. The V end lost 6 bases, the J end lost 6 bases, and 11 bases lay between the germline ends. CDR3 length: 12 residues. CDR3 sequence: CASSHPGPEAFF. The CDR3 DNA reads TGTGCCAGCAGCCACCCAGGTCCTGAAGCTTTCTTT.

This clonotype was seen a few times. The chain couples TRBV24-1 to TRBJ1-5, with a possible D match to TRBD1 (6 bases). This CDR3 is 14 amino acids long. Trimming left V 3 bases short and J 5 bases short, with 10 bases between. CDR1 KGHDR and CDR2 SFDVKD come from the germline V gene. CDR3 protein: CATSDRGQDQPQHF. CDR3 in DNA: TGTGCCACCAGTGATCGGGGGCAGGATCAGCCCCAGCATTTT.

This clonotype was counted a few times. This sequence joins TRBV4-2 and TRBJ1-4; D is perhaps TRBD1 (6 bases). Per the germline V gene, CDR1 is LGHNA and CDR2 is YNFKEQ. V shed 2 bases and J shed 6 bases, with 13 bases lying between them. This CDR3 region has 15 residues. In DNA form, the CDR3 reads TGTGCCAGCAGCCAACATGGGACACCCGATGAAAAACTGTTTTTT. This encodes CASSQHGTPDEKLFF.

The chain combines TRBV18 with TRBJ2-3; D unresolved. This CDR3 has 12 residues. Looked up from germline, CDR1 is KGHSH and CDR2 is LQKENI. Deletions cut 0 bases from V and 12 bases from J, with 10 bases between. The CDR3 coding sequence is TGTGCCAGCTCACCACCGACGCCCACACAGTATTTT. Translating gives CASSPPTPTQYF. Together with reference TRBV18 and TRBJ2-3, the CDR3 gives the full variable domain: NAGVMQNPRHLVRRRGQEARLRCSPMKGHSHVYWYRQLPEEGLKFMVYLQKENIIDESGMPKERFSAEFPKEGPSILRIQQVVRGDSAAYFCASSPPTPTQYFGPGTRLTVL.

The rearrangement joins TRBV7-3 to TRBJ2-3; TRBD2 matches 10 bases. This CDR3 is built from 15 residues. The ends lost 5 bases at V and 1 base at J; junction bases unmatched: 3. The germline gives CDR1 SGHTA, CDR2 FQGTGA. In DNA, the CDR3 is TGTGCCAGCAGCCACGGGACTAGCGGCACAGATACGCAGTATTTT. This translates into CASSHGTSGTDTQYF.

This clonotype was found once. The chain carries TRBV20-1 and TRBJ1-1; D not certain. V gave up 5 bases and J gave up 3 bases, with 19 bases separating them. Germline CDR1 and CDR2: DFQATT and SNEGSKA (reference sequence). The CDR3 is 15 residues long. CDR3 coding DNA: TGCAGTGCTCTCCGGTCGTACGCCCCGCACACTGAAGCTTTCTTT. Translated: CSALRSYAPHTEAFF.

The CDR3 bases are TGCGCCAGCAGCCAACCCACGTCGGACCGGGGGAACACTGAAGCTTTCTTT. Translation gives CASSQPTSDRGNTEAFF. This chain uses TRBV4-1 with TRBJ1-1; no clear D. The CDR3 runs to 17 residues. Trimming stripped 2 bases from V and 1 base from J, with 17 bases between. From germline, CDR1 is MGHRA and CDR2 YSYEKL.

V gene TRBV30 combines with J gene TRBJ2-3; TRBD2 matches 11 bases. CDR1 and CDR2 from the germline V gene are GTSNPN and SVGIG (reference sequence). J was trimmed by 8 bases and V by 1 base; bases with no gene match: 8. The CDR3 length is 15 residues. The CDR3 DNA is TGTGCCTGGAGTGAATGGTCGGGACTAGCGGTTACGCAGTATTTT. Encoded protein: CAWSEWSGLAVTQYF.

This clonotype was detected only a few times. The rearrangement links TRBV5-1 to TRBJ1-2; tentatively, D is TRBD1 (6 bases). CDR3 length: 14 amino acids. Germline loops: CDR1 SGHRS, CDR2 YFSETQ. Trimming removed 0 bases at V and 2 bases at J, with 8 bases between. In DNA, the CDR3 is TGCGCCAGCAGCTTGGACAGGGTGAACTATGGCTACACCTTC. Its protein is CASSLDRVNYGYTF. Variable domain in full (rest from reference TRBV5-1 and TRBJ1-2): KAGVTQTPRYLIKTRGQQVTLSCSPISGHRSVSWYQQTPGQGLQFLFEYFSETQRNKGNFPGRFSGRQFSNSRSEMNVSTLELGDSALYLCASSLDRVNYGYTFGSGTRLTVV.

J is TRBJ2-1 and V is TRBV6-2 or TRBV6-3; D may be TRBD2 (5 bases). Germline lookup yields CDR1 MNHEY and CDR2 SVGEGT. The CDR3 is 14 amino acids. The germline V and J ends were trimmed by 5 bases and 4 bases, with 12 bases remaining between them. The CDR3 region has the DNA TGTGCCAGCAGTGGACTCCTCACGTACAATGAGCAGTTCTTC. Protein product: CASSGLLTYNEQFF.

This clonotype was recorded a few times. V is TRBV7-9 and J is TRBJ2-7, with D unresolved. There are 13 residues in the CDR3. In germline, CDR1 is SEHNR, CDR2 FQNEAQ (reference sequence). The germline V and J ends were trimmed by 1 base and 7 bases, with 11 bases remaining between them. CDR3 region: CASSLEFNLEQYF. DNA for the CDR3: TGTGCCAGCAGCTTAGAATTTAATCTTGAGCAGTACTTC.

This clonotype was detected many times. This CDR3 reads CASSLAQGWGGELFF. In nucleotides, the CDR3 is TGTGCCAGCAGCTTAGCCCAGGGGTGGGGCGGGGAGCTGTTTTTT. The chain has TRBV7-8 and TRBJ2-2; weak D call: TRBD1 (6 bases). Germline V gives CDR1 SGHVS, CDR2 FQNEAQ. The CDR3 covers 15 residues. V lost 0 bases and J lost 7, with 12 bases in between.